These T cell receptor beta chains were read from a single sample in a study of early T cells in non-severe SARS-CoV-2 infection. Each CDR3 protein gets one entry after TCRdb re-called the 5' RACE reads with MiXCR. The sample includes roughly 50,000 distinct CDR3 sequences, around 10% seen only once; the top ten take about 8.5%. The sample taken for sequencing was whole blood. The receptors originated from an adult who was a healthcare worker with PCR-confirmed SARS-CoV-2 infection or an uninfected control (not recorded which). CDR3s include the opening cysteine and the closing phenylalanine or tryptophan. Fields, in order: clone size, J gene, V gene, D gene, CDR3 protein, CDR3 DNA. The D gene is left open where the match is weak. Some rows have no size entry. The others give once, few or many, or a class for an expanded clone.

size: few
J: TRBJ1-1
V: TRBV29-1
D: NA
CDR3: CSAIVQTMNTEAFF
DNA: TGCAGCGCCATCGTACAGACCATGAACACTGAAGCTTTCTTT

size: many
J: TRBJ2-2
V: TRBV6-1
D: NA
CDR3: CASSDRGDTGELFF
DNA: TGTGCCAGCAGTGATAGGGGCGACACCGGGGAGCTGTTTTTT

size: few
J: TRBJ1-2
V: TRBV7-9
D: NA
CDR3: CASGKGTYGYTF
DNA: TGTGCCAGCGGGAAGGGCACCTATGGCTACACCTTC

size: many
J: TRBJ2-7
V: TRBV12-3/TRBV12-4
D: NA
CDR3: CASTQQGSSREQYF
DNA: TGTGCCAGCACCCAACAGGGATCGTCGAGAGAGCAGTACTTC

size: few
J: TRBJ2-7
V: TRBV4-1
D: TRBD1
CDR3: CASSQSRTGVSYEQYF
DNA: TGCGCCAGCAGCCAAAGCCGGACAGGGGTTTCCTACGAGCAGTACTTC

size: NA
J: TRBJ2-2
V: TRBV29-1
D: TRBD2
CDR3: CSVEPGGTGELFF
DNA: TGCAGCGTTGAACCGGGGGGCACCGGGGAGCTGTTTTTT

size: many
J: TRBJ1-6
V: TRBV12-3/TRBV12-4
D: NA
CDR3: CASSSWGSSYNSPLHF
DNA: TGTGCCAGCAGTTCCTGGGGAAGCTCCTATAATTCACCCCTCCACTTT

size: many
J: TRBJ2-7
V: TRBV7-9
D: NA
CDR3: CASSSAGGYYEQYF
DNA: TGTGCCAGCAGCTCCGCCGGGGGCTACTACGAGCAGTACTTC

size: many
J: TRBJ2-7
V: TRBV7-3
D: TRBD1
CDR3: CASSPGQGDEQYF
DNA: TGTGCCAGCAGCCCAGGACAGGGGGACGAGCAGTACTTC

size: few
J: TRBJ2-7
V: TRBV7-9
D: NA
CDR3: CASSLAQGTVIDEQYF
DNA: TGTGCCAGCAGCCTAGCCCAGGGGACGGTAATCGACGAGCAGTACTTC

size: NA
J: TRBJ2-1
V: TRBV7-2
D: NA
CDR3: CASSSLERLYNEQFF
DNA: TGTGCCAGCAGCTCGCTCGAAAGACTCTACAATGAGCAGTTCTTC

size: many
J: TRBJ1-1
V: TRBV10-3
D: NA
CDR3: CAISEGGRHMNTEAFF
DNA: TGTGCCATCAGTGAGGGGGGGCGGCACATGAACACTGAAGCTTTCTTT

size: many
J: TRBJ1-5
V: TRBV28
D: NA
CDR3: CASSFGPQPQHF
DNA: TGTGCCAGCAGTTTTGGGCCGCAGCCCCAGCATTTT

size: few
J: TRBJ2-3
V: TRBV12-3/TRBV12-4
D: TRBD2
CDR3: CASSFLAGATDTQYF
DNA: TGTGCCAGCAGTTTCCTAGCGGGAGCAACAGATACGCAGTATTTT

size: many
J: TRBJ2-2
V: TRBV20-1
D: NA
CDR3: CSVAGNTGELFF
DNA: TGCAGCGTGGCAGGGAACACCGGGGAGCTGTTTTTT

size: many
J: TRBJ2-7
V: TRBV14
D: TRBD1
CDR3: CASSRGTGVYEQYF
DNA: TGTGCCAGCAGCCGGGGGACAGGGGTCTACGAGCAGTACTTC

size: few
J: TRBJ2-2
V: TRBV19
D: TRBD2
CDR3: CASSPGLAYTGELFF
DNA: TGTGCCAGTAGCCCCGGACTAGCGTACACCGGGGAGCTGTTTTTT

size: many
J: TRBJ1-5
V: TRBV12-3/TRBV12-4
D: NA
CDR3: CASSSPGKEANQPQHF
DNA: TGTGCCAGCAGTTCCCCAGGGAAAGAGGCAAATCAGCCCCAGCATTTT

size: many
J: TRBJ2-1
V: TRBV6-1
D: TRBD2
CDR3: CASSEWGGRLLGF
DNA: TGTGCCAGCAGTGAATGGGGCGGGAGGCTGTTGGGTTTC

size: NA
J: TRBJ2-1
V: TRBV28
D: TRBD2
CDR3: CASNGLAADYNEQFF
DNA: TGTGCCAGCAACGGACTAGCGGCTGACTACAATGAGCAGTTCTTC

size: medium-sized
J: TRBJ1-6
V: TRBV28
D: TRBD1
CDR3: CASSGTGVGSPLHF
DNA: TGTGCCAGCAGTGGGACAGGGGTAGGTTCACCCCTCCACTTT

size: many
J: TRBJ2-1
V: TRBV7-2
D: TRBD2
CDR3: CASSAKRGYLNEQFF
DNA: TGTGCCAGCAGCGCTAAGCGGGGGTACCTCAATGAGCAGTTCTTC

size: many
J: TRBJ2-7
V: TRBV11-2
D: NA
CDR3: CASSLRDRAYEQYF
DNA: TGTGCCAGCAGCCTCCGGGACCGAGCCTACGAGCAGTACTTC

size: NA
J: TRBJ1-1
V: TRBV28
D: NA
CDR3: CASSLWARTNTEAFF
DNA: TGTGCCAGCAGTTTATGGGCAAGAACTAACACTGAAGCTTTCTTT

size: NA
J: TRBJ2-4
V: TRBV10-3
D: TRBD2
CDR3: CAISESDSGRSKNIQYF
DNA: TGTGCCATCAGTGAGTCCGATAGCGGGAGGTCCAAAAACATTCAGTACTTC

size: NA
J: TRBJ2-1
V: TRBV11-2
D: NA
CDR3: CASSPDRNNNEQFF
DNA: TGTGCCAGCAGCCCGGACAGAAATAACAATGAGCAGTTCTTC

size: NA
J: TRBJ2-1
V: TRBV28
D: NA
CDR3: CASGVGGGSYNEQFF
DNA: TGTGCCAGCGGAGTAGGAGGAGGATCCTACAATGAGCAGTTCTTC

size: many
J: TRBJ2-3
V: TRBV7-2
D: NA
CDR3: CASSSQTFGTDTQYF
DNA: TGTGCCAGCAGTTCCCAGACTTTTGGCACAGATACGCAGTATTTT

size: many
J: TRBJ2-2
V: TRBV7-2
D: NA
CDR3: CASSHDNTGELFF
DNA: TGTGCCAGCAGCCATGACAACACCGGGGAGCTGTTTTTT

size: few
J: TRBJ1-1
V: TRBV29-1
D: NA
CDR3: CSGTSWIAEAFF
DNA: TGCAGCGGGACTTCCTGGATCGCTGAAGCTTTCTTT

size: NA
J: TRBJ2-7
V: TRBV27
D: TRBD2
CDR3: CASSRTSGIRYEQYF
DNA: TGTGCCAGCAGCCGGACTAGCGGGATTCGTTACGAGCAGTACTTC

size: many
J: TRBJ1-2
V: TRBV19
D: TRBD1
CDR3: CASSIPRGQDYGYTF
DNA: TGTGCCAGTAGTATTCCCAGGGGGCAGGACTATGGCTACACCTTC

size: few
J: TRBJ2-7
V: TRBV12-3/TRBV12-4
D: TRBD2
CDR3: CASTGGLINEQYF
DNA: TGTGCCAGCACGGGGGGGCTGATTAACGAGCAGTACTTC

size: many
J: TRBJ2-7
V: TRBV30
D: NA
CDR3: CAWSGSIDSFSYEQYF
DNA: TGTGCCTGGAGTGGCTCCATCGACAGCTTCTCCTACGAGCAGTACTTC

size: many
J: TRBJ2-3
V: TRBV15
D: TRBD1
CDR3: CATSLGQREDTQYF
DNA: TGTGCCACCAGCCTGGGACAGAGGGAAGATACGCAGTATTTT

size: many
J: TRBJ2-5
V: TRBV20-1
D: NA
CDR3: CSASGAGFQETQYF
DNA: TGCAGTGCTAGCGGGGCGGGGTTCCAAGAGACCCAGTACTTC

size: NA
J: TRBJ2-5
V: TRBV2
D: NA
CDR3: CASGKTQYF
DNA: TGTGCCAGCGGGAAGACCCAGTACTTC

size: NA
J: TRBJ1-1
V: TRBV12-3/TRBV12-4
D: NA
CDR3: CASGYQVPGHMNTEAFF
DNA: TGTGCCAGCGGATACCAAGTGCCGGGACATATGAACACTGAAGCTTTCTTT

size: NA
J: TRBJ2-7
V: TRBV6-6
D: NA
CDR3: CASSSAGIWYF
DNA: TGTGCCAGCAGCTCAGCAGGGATTTGGTACTTC

size: many
J: TRBJ1-2
V: TRBV3-1
D: NA
CDR3: CASGEGFYGYTF
DNA: TGTGCCAGCGGAGAGGGGTTCTATGGCTACACCTTC

size: NA
J: TRBJ2-1
V: TRBV7-9
D: NA
CDR3: CASSLLYSGNEQFF
DNA: TGTGCCAGCAGCTTATTATATTCAGGAAATGAGCAGTTCTTC

size: once
J: TRBJ2-3
V: TRBV7-2
D: NA
CDR3: CASSLGVRGSDTQYF
DNA: TGTGCCAGCAGCTTAGGTGTCAGGGGCTCAGATACGCAGTATTTT

size: many
J: TRBJ2-5
V: TRBV20-1
D: TRBD2
CDR3: CSAKAGSDSETQYF
DNA: TGCAGTGCCAAAGCGGGGTCTGACTCGGAGACCCAGTACTTC

size: few
J: TRBJ2-7
V: TRBV6-5
D: NA
CDR3: CASRGVRTKFAYEQYF
DNA: TGTGCCAGCAGGGGGGTTAGGACAAAATTCGCCTACGAGCAGTACTTC

size: many
J: TRBJ2-5
V: TRBV29-1
D: TRBD1
CDR3: CSDGTGGFGGQETQYF
DNA: TGCAGCGACGGGACAGGGGGCTTTGGGGGCCAAGAGACCCAGTACTTC

size: medium-sized
J: TRBJ2-7
V: TRBV28
D: NA
CDR3: CASSYLSTYEQYF
DNA: TGTGCCAGCAGTTACTTATCGACCTACGAGCAGTACTTC

size: few
J: TRBJ1-5
V: TRBV11-2
D: NA
CDR3: CASSLTTGNSNQPQHF
DNA: TGTGCCAGCAGCCTCACCACAGGGAATAGCAATCAGCCCCAGCATTTT

size: NA
J: TRBJ1-1
V: TRBV28
D: TRBD1
CDR3: CASSLPHGQGGGEAFF
DNA: TGTGCCAGCAGTTTACCCCACGGACAGGGGGGTGGTGAAGCTTTCTTT

size: many
J: TRBJ1-1
V: TRBV7-2
D: NA
CDR3: CASSLHGGGTEAFF
DNA: TGTGCCAGCAGCTTACACGGGGGGGGCACTGAAGCTTTCTTT

size: few
J: TRBJ2-3
V: TRBV13
D: NA
CDR3: CASSFNRVRGDTQYF
DNA: TGTGCCAGCAGCTTCAATCGAGTCCGGGGAGATACGCAGTATTTT

size: many
J: TRBJ2-7
V: TRBV7-9
D: NA
CDR3: CASSSGNPEQYF
DNA: TGTGCCAGCAGCTCAGGGAACCCCGAGCAGTACTTC

size: many
J: TRBJ1-2
V: TRBV25-1
D: NA
CDR3: CASSDYGADGYTF
DNA: TGTGCCAGCAGTGATTATGGGGCCGATGGCTACACCTTC

size: NA
J: TRBJ2-7
V: TRBV2
D: TRBD1
CDR3: CASSPGTGTYEQYF
DNA: TGTGCCAGCAGTCCCGGGACAGGGACCTACGAGCAGTACTTC

size: few
J: TRBJ2-2
V: TRBV11-2
D: NA
CDR3: CASSLDQPGPGELFF
DNA: TGTGCCAGCAGCTTAGATCAGCCGGGGCCGGGAGAGCTGTTTTTT